The entry below describes one TCR beta chain. Its antigen is unidentified. Stated time point: cycle 4 day 1 (C4D1), after about 6 weeks of nivolumab. Every patient experienced relapse after autologous stem cell transplantation, and brentuximab vedotin exposure varied. CD4+ T cells were purified from thawed PBMCs by negative selection. Patients had relapsed/refractory classical Hodgkin lymphoma with complete response, partial response or progressive disease as best response. The source of the sample is a study of PD-1 blockade in classical Hodgkin lymphoma. Study-level findings and limits: The diversity seen at baseline in complete responders resembled that of newly diagnosed patients. Those patients who began receiving nivolumab less than 1 year after ASCT had lower diversity, and they were excluded. By cycle point C4D1, TCR diversity had risen significantly in CD4+ cells (but not CD8+ cells).

Method: immunoSEQ multiplex PCR; TCRdb's copy keeps in-frame clones and lacks some. The repertoire holds around 30,000 clones, with 85% to 90% as singletons. The CDR3 runs to 15 residues. Per germline, CDR1 SGHVS and CDR2 FQNEAQ. V lost 4 bases, J lost 0 bases, and 5 bases stayed unmatched. The chain joins TRBV7-8 to TRBJ1-2; 7 bases line up with TRBD1. The source was CD4+ T cells from blood, collected before the fourth cycle of nivolumab. This TCR came from a human donor with classical Hodgkin lymphoma. This CDR3 is CASSSEGATNYGYTF. CDR3 bases: TGTGCCAGCAGCTCAGAGGGGGCTACTAACTATGGCTACACCTTC.